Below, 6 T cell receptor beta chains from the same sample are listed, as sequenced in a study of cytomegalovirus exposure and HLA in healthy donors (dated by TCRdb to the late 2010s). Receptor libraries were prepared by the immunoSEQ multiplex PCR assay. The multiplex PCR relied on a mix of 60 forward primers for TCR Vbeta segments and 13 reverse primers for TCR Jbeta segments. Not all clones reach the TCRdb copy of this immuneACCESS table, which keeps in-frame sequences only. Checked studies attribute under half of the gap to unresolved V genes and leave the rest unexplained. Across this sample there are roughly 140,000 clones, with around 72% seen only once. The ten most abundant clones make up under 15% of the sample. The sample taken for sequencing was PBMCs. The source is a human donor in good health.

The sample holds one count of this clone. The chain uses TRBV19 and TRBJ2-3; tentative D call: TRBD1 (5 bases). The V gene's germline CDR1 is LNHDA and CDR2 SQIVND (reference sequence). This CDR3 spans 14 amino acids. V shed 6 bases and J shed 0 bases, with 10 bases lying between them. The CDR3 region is CASRRTLSTDTQYF. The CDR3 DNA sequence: TGTGCCAGTAGGCGGACACTTAGCACAGATACGCAGTATTTT. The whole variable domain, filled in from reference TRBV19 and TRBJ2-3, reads DGGITQSPKYLFRKEGQNVTLSCEQNLNHDAMYWYRQDPGQGLRLIYYSQIVNDFQKGDIAEGYSVSREKKESFPLTVTSAQKNPTAFYLCASRRTLSTDTQYFGPGTRLTVL.

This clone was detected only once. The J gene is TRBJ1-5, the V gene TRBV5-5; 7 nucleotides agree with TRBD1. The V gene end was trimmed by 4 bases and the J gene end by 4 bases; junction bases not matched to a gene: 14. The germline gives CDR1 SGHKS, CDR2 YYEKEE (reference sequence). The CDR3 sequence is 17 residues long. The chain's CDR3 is CASSEGQAQVMNQPQHF. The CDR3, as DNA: TGTGCCAGCAGCGAAGGACAGGCCCAGGTAATGAATCAGCCCCAGCATTTT.

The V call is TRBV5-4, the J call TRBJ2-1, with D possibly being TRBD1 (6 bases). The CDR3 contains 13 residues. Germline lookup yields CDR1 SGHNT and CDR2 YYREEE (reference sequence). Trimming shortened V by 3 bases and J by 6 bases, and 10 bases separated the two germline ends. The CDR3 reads CASSYGQRNEQFF. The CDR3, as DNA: TGTGCCAGCAGCTATGGACAGCGCAATGAGCAGTTCTTC.

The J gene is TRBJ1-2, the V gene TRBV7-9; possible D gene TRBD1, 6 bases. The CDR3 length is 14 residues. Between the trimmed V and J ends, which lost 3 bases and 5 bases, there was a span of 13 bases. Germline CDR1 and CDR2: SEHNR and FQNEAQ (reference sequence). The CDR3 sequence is CASSLTGVGYGYTF. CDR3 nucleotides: TGTGCCAGCAGCTTGACAGGAGTAGGGTATGGCTACACCTTC.

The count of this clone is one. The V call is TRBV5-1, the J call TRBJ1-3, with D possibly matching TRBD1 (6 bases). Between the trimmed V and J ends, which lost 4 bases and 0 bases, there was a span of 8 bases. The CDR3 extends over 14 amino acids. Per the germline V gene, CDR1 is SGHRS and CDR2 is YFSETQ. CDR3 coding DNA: TGCGCCAGCAGCCCAGGGGACTCTGGAAACACCATATATTTT. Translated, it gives CASSPGDSGNTIYF.

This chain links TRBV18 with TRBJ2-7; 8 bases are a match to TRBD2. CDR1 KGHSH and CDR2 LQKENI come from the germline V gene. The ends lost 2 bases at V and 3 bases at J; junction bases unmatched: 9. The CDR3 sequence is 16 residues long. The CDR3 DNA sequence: TGTGCCAGCTCACCATCCCCCCAGCGGGGGCTCTACGAGCAGTACTTC. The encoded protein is CASSPSPQRGLYEQYF.